This T cell receptor beta chain derives from a study of lymphopenia after photon versus proton radiotherapy. As for this clone: Its antigen is not identified.

General observations from the study: Post-nadir TCR diversity decline inversely tracked overall survival among those who died. After the lymphocyte nadir, photon-treated repertoires showed oligoclonal expansion, especially of CD8+ Temra cells.

Some clones are missing from TCRdb's copy, which holds only in-frame ones; the method was immunoSEQ multiplex PCR. The sample has 150,000 to 200,000 clones; around nine tenths are singletons. The V and J ends lost 3 bases and 5 bases, in that order; junction bases with no gene match: 6. The V gene's germline CDR1 is SGHRS and CDR2 YFSETQ. The CDR3 extends over 14 amino acids. The sequence came from a man aged 45-65 years with gastric cancer. The chain links TRBV5-1 to TRBJ1-1; 8 nucleotides agree with TRBD1. The material was peripheral blood, obtained from a patient treated with photon-based radiotherapy. The CDR3 sequence: CASSSQGAGTEAFF. CDR3 nucleotides: TGCGCCAGCAGCTCTCAGGGGGCGGGAACTGAAGCTTTCTTT.